Listed below are T cell receptor beta chains from one sample, sequenced in a study of early T cells in non-severe SARS-CoV-2 infection. TCRdb reanalysed the 5' RACE reads using MiXCR and keeps one entry per CDR3 protein. Seen here are tens of thousands of distinct CDR3 sequences, 8% to 9.5% observed once, and the top ten hold 13%. Sequenced: whole blood. Receptor source: an adult who was a healthcare worker with PCR-confirmed SARS-CoV-2 infection or an uninfected control (not recorded which). Both conserved end residues are part of each CDR3. The order of the fields is clone size, J gene, D gene, V gene, CDR3 DNA, CDR3 protein. The D gene is left open where the match is weak. Clone size is shown for a subset of rows, as once, few, many or a class of expanded clone.

>many|TRBJ1-2|TRBD1|TRBV30
TGTGCCCGGACTCGAGGGGGCAGTTATGGCTACACCTTC
CARTRGGSYGYTF
>many|TRBJ2-5|-|TRBV20-1
TGCAGTGCAAATCCGGGAGACGCGACCCAGTACTTC
CSANPGDATQYF
>many|TRBJ1-1|-|TRBV9
TGTGCCAGCAGCGTGTACGGAGCCTTGAACACTGAAGCTTTCTTT
CASSVYGALNTEAFF
>-|TRBJ2-5|TRBD2|TRBV24-1
TGTGCCACCAGTGACCAGGGACTAGCGGGGGTCCAGGAGACCCAGTACTTC
CATSDQGLAGVQETQYF
>many|TRBJ2-7|-|TRBV5-5
TGTGCCAGCAGCATTTCGGGTCAAAGAAAAGAGCAGTACTTC
CASSISGQRKEQYF
>many|TRBJ2-1|-|TRBV7-9
TGTGCCAGCAGCTGGGACTTCAATGAGCAGTTCTTC
CASSWDFNEQFF
>many|TRBJ2-3|-|TRBV12-3/TRBV12-4
TGTGCCAGCAGTTTGGCCCTGAGCGGCACAGATACGCAGTATTTT
CASSLALSGTDTQYF
>many|TRBJ2-1|-|TRBV15
TGTGCCACCAGCCTGACCCGGGACCCCGCCTACAATGAGCAGTTCTTC
CATSLTRDPAYNEQFF
>many|TRBJ1-4|-|TRBV20-1
TGCAGTGCTAGAGATATCCTGGCTGGGGAAGAAAAACTGTTTTTT
CSARDILAGEEKLFF
>-|TRBJ2-7|-|TRBV5-1
TGCGCCAGCAGCAGAGCAGGGTCCTACGAGCAGTACTTC
CASSRAGSYEQYF
>many|TRBJ2-1|-|TRBV5-1
TGCGCCAGCAGCTTGCCGGGCAGGTACAATGAGCAGTTCTTC
CASSLPGRYNEQFF
>many|TRBJ2-5|-|TRBV7-2
TGTGCCAGCAGCCTAAAAGAGACCCGGTACTTC
CASSLKETRYF
>many|TRBJ2-3|TRBD2|TRBV12-3/TRBV12-4
TGTGCCAGCAGTTCAAAGCGGGGGGCCCCTGATACGCAGTATTTT
CASSSKRGAPDTQYF
>many|TRBJ1-5|-|TRBV20-1
TGCGGAGGGAGGGGTGATTTCTCGGTTGGCAATCAGCCCCAGCATTTT
CGGRGDFSVGNQPQHF
>-|TRBJ2-1|-|TRBV18
TGTGCCAGCTCACCTACCCCGACCGGGAATGAGCAGTTCTTC
CASSPTPTGNEQFF
>many|TRBJ1-2|-|TRBV7-9
TGTGCCAGCAGCTTACCAAAGTATGGCTACACCTTC
CASSLPKYGYTF
>-|TRBJ1-2|-|TRBV7-2
TGTGCCAGCAGCTTAGAGGCGGGGACGACTGGCTACACCTTC
CASSLEAGTTGYTF
>-|TRBJ2-7|TRBD1|TRBV7-2
TGTGCCAGCAGCTTACCGAGCGACAGGGGGAAGCAGTACTTC
CASSLPSDRGKQYF
>-|TRBJ1-1|TRBD1|TRBV5-4
TGTGCCAGCAGGATGGGACAGAGCCCCCCCACTGAAGCTTTCTTT
CASRMGQSPPTEAFF
>-|TRBJ2-3|-|TRBV11-2
TGTGCCAGCAGCTTAAAGCTGAGGGAAGGCGGTACGCAGTATTTT
CASSLKLREGGTQYF
>-|TRBJ2-7|-|TRBV20-1
TGCAGTGCTAGGAAGGGGGCTAGCGGTTTTGAGTACTTC
CSARKGASGFEYF
>many|TRBJ1-2|TRBD1|TRBV6-5
TGTGCCAGCAGTTCAGCCGGGACAGGGCGCTATGGCTACACCTTC
CASSSAGTGRYGYTF
>many|TRBJ1-2|TRBD1|TRBV7-8
TGTGCCAGCAGCAAGGACAGGCTCACGCTTAGGGAGTATGGCTACACCTTC
CASSKDRLTLREYGYTF
>-|TRBJ1-5|-|TRBV18
TGTGCCAGCTCACCTGTGGGGAGGTTGGGTCAGCCCCAGCATTTT
CASSPVGRLGQPQHF
>-|TRBJ2-6|-|TRBV4-3
TGCGCCAGCAGCAAGGGGGGGACAGGTTTGATGTTCGCTGGGGCCAACGTCCTGACTTTC
CASSKGGTGLMFAGANVLTF
>-|TRBJ2-1|-|TRBV11-2
TGTGCCAGCAAGACGAGGCTTTGGGACGATGAGCAGTTCTTC
CASKTRLWDDEQFF
>medium-sized|TRBJ1-5|-|TRBV29-1
TGCAGCGTTGAATCCGCTAGCGGTCAGCCCCAGCATTTT
CSVESASGQPQHF
>medium-sized|TRBJ1-1|TRBD1|TRBV7-3
TGTGCCAGCAGCAGACAGGGCAACACTGAAGCTTTCTTT
CASSRQGNTEAFF
>few|TRBJ2-1|-|TRBV24-1
TGTGCCACCAGTGAATTCCAGGGTGAGCAGTTCTTC
CATSEFQGEQFF
>many|TRBJ2-1|TRBD2|TRBV3-1
TGTGCCAGCAGCCAAGATTTGCTAGCGGGGCAGTTCTTC
CASSQDLLAGQFF
>-|TRBJ1-5|TRBD1|TRBV6-2/TRBV6-3
TGTGCCAGCAGTTACTCACAGACAGGGTCAGGCAATCAGCCCCAGCATTTT
CASSYSQTGSGNQPQHF
>many|TRBJ1-5|TRBD1|TRBV27
TGTGCCAGCAGTTCCCGGACAGGGAAGAGCAATCAGCCCCAGCATTTT
CASSSRTGKSNQPQHF
>-|TRBJ2-1|-|TRBV10-3
TGTGCCATCAGTGGGTTACCCCTCTACAATGAGCAGTTCTTC
CAISGLPLYNEQFF
>-|TRBJ1-2|-|TRBV7-6
TGTGCCAGCAGCCCCTTGTCGTTGGCGGATGGCTACACCTTC
CASSPLSLADGYTF
>many|TRBJ2-5|-|TRBV2
TGTGCCACACTAGATCCACCAGAGACCCAGTACTTC
CATLDPPETQYF
>-|TRBJ2-7|TRBD1|TRBV24-1
TGTGCCACCAGTGGACGGGACAGGCAACGCGGGCAGTACTTC
CATSGRDRQRGQYF
>many|TRBJ2-7|-|TRBV7-3
TGTGCCAGCAGCTTAACAGGGGCGCGCGAGCAGTACTTC
CASSLTGAREQYF
>-|TRBJ2-1|-|TRBV2
TGTGCCAGCAGGGGCTTGGGGAATGAGCAGTTCTTC
CASRGLGNEQFF
>many|TRBJ2-1|-|TRBV11-3
TGTGCCAGCAGCCCGGGGCGAGGGCGGTACAATGAGCAGTTCTTC
CASSPGRGRYNEQFF
>many|TRBJ2-4|-|TRBV12-3/TRBV12-4
TGTGCCAGCAGTTTGGAGGGGATCGGCATTCAGTACTTC
CASSLEGIGIQYF
>-|TRBJ2-1|TRBD2|TRBV4-3
TGCGCCAGCAGCCAAGAGGACGGGGGGGCTTACAATGAGCAGTTCTTC
CASSQEDGGAYNEQFF
>many|TRBJ2-2|-|TRBV5-1
TGCGCCAGCAGCTTGGCCAATAGGGGCGGGGAGCTGTTTTTT
CASSLANRGGELFF
>-|TRBJ2-3|TRBD2|TRBV12-3/TRBV12-4
TGTGCCAGCAGTTTAAGCAGCGGGGGGGCGGATACGCAGTATTTT
CASSLSSGGADTQYF
>few|TRBJ2-4|TRBD2|TRBV4-1
TGCGCCAGCAGCCAAGATTCTCGCTCACTAGCGGGCCTTAAAAACATTCAGTACTTC
CASSQDSRSLAGLKNIQYF